What follows is one T cell receptor beta chain and its context. The antigen is undetermined. CD4+ cells underwent separation, giving CD45RA+ naive and CD45RA-negative memory subsets. The CDR3 contains 12 residues. Germline V lookup: CDR1 LNHNV, CDR2 YYDKDF (reference sequence). The V end was cut by 3 bases, the J end by 9 bases, with 9 bases between. This specimen comes from a study of shared clonotypes between healthy human individuals. Study as a whole: Three plates were used per donor for CD4 naive, three for CD4 memory, two for CD8 naive and one for CD8 memory. Study observations and caveats: Memory subsets generally showed smaller estimated richness than naive subsets did.

Only in-frame clones appear in the TCRdb table, and some are missing; sequencing was by immunoSEQ multiplex PCR. This table holds about 1.4 million clones, roughly 95% found once. The source material was naive CD4+ T cells sorted from blood. Subset: CD45RA+ positively selected. This receptor was obtained from a man younger than 40 in good health. This chain links TRBV15 with TRBJ1-5, with TRBD1 as a possible D gene (5 bases). CDR3 residues: CATSRGVGPQHF. The CDR3 nucleotides are TGTGCCACCAGCAGGGGGGTGGGGCCCCAGCATTTT.